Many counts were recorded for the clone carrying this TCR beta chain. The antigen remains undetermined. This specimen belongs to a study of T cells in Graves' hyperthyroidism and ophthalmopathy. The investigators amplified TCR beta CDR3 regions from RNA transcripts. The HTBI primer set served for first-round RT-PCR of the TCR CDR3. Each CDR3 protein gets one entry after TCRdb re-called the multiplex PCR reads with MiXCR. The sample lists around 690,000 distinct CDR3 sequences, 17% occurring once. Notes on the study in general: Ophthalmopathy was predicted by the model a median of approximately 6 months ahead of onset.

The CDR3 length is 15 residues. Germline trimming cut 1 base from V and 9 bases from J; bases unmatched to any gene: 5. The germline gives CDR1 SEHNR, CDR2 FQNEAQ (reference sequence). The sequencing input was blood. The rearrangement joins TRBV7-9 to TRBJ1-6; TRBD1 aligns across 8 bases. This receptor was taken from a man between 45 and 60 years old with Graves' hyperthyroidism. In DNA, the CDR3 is TGTGCCAGCAGCTTAGGGCAGGGGGCTAGTTCACCCCTCCACTTT. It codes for CASSLGQGASSPLHF.